Sequencing of this TCR beta chain was carried out in a study of blood T cell repertoires in COVID-19. V lost 8 bases to trimming and J lost 4 bases, with 12 bases between them. CDR3 length: 13 amino acids. Per germline, CDR1 MNHEY and CDR2 SMNVEV (reference sequence). Method: immunoSEQ multiplex PCR; TCRdb's copy keeps in-frame clones and lacks some. The sample consists of about 280,000 clones, over 75% of them appearing once. The chain uses TRBV27 and TRBJ2-1; weak D call: TRBD1 (6 bases). The sequence came from a man aged 18 to 30 with active or convalescent COVID-19. Sample: peripheral blood. CDR3 amino acids: CASRWTAYNEQFF. The CDR3 nucleotides are TGTGCCAGCCGGTGGACAGCTTACAATGAGCAGTTCTTC.